The 9 T cell receptor beta chains below all came from one sample that was sequenced in a study of cytomegalovirus exposure and HLA in healthy donors. PCR used 60 Vbeta primers and 13 Jbeta primers. Sequenced by immunoSEQ multiplex PCR; TCRdb stores in-frame clones only, minus some. In the table there are about 82,000 clones, less than 80% of which are singletons. The sequenced sample was PBMCs. The receptors shown here come from a human donor in good health.

This rearrangement joins TRBV14 to TRBJ1-1; TRBD1 aligns across 8 bases. Germline loops: CDR1 SGHDN, CDR2 FVKESK. The V gene end was trimmed by 2 bases and the J gene end by 1 base; junction bases not matched to a gene: 3. The CDR3 is 15 amino acids. In DNA, the CDR3 is TGTGCCAGCAGCCAACAGGGGGCGGGGAACACTGAAGCTTTCTTT. The encoded protein is CASSQQGAGNTEAFF.

This clone was seen only once. The chain is built from TRBV5-6 and TRBJ2-5; 8 bases agree with TRBD2. This CDR3 has 15 amino acids. Germline CDR1 SGHDT, CDR2 YYEEEE. V gave up 0 bases and J gave up 3 bases; unmatched junction bases: 4. For the CDR3, the DNA is TGTGCCAGCAGCTTGGAGCGGGGGAGGAAAGAGACCCAGTACTTC. This codes for CASSLERGRKETQYF.

This chain uses TRBV6-1 with TRBJ1-1; possibly TRBD1 for D (6 bases). The V end was cut by 5 bases, the J end by 0 bases, with 13 bases between. The CDR3 spans 15 residues. CDR1 MNHNS and CDR2 SASEGT come from the germline V gene. CDR3 protein: CASSPTGSLNTEAFF. CDR3 DNA sequence: TGTGCCAGCAGTCCGACAGGTTCCTTGAACACTGAAGCTTTCTTT.

The genes are TRBV6-1 and TRBJ1-6; perhaps TRBD1 as D (5 bases). Germline V gene lookup returns CDR1 MNHNS and CDR2 SASEGT. CDR3 size: 13 residues. The V and J ends lost 8 bases and 10 bases respectively, with 15 bases between them. CDR3 in DNA: TGTGCCAGCCGGGACTACCTGGACTCACCCCTCCACTTT. It is translated as CASRDYLDSPLHF.

CDR3 DNA sequence: TGCGCCAGCAGCGACCCAGGAATAGCGGGGTTTCAGGAGCAGTACTTC. Encoded protein: CASSDPGIAGFQEQYF. The chain employs TRBV4-1 and TRBJ2-7, with TRBD2 matching over 8 bases. After removal of 5 bases from V and 7 bases from J, the junction contained 16 bases not matched to a gene. The CDR3 runs to 16 residues. Looked up from germline, CDR1 is MGHRA and CDR2 is YSYEKL.

This clone is termed medium-sized. The chain employs TRBV6-5 and TRBJ2-2, with 7 bases fitting TRBD1. J gave up 0 bases and V 7 bases, and 5 bases lay outside the gene matches. This CDR3 region has 15 residues. CDR1 and CDR2 (germline): MNHEY, SVGAGI. This CDR3 reads CASTLTGANTGELFF. CDR3 nucleotides: TGTGCCAGCACCCTTACAGGGGCGAACACCGGGGAGCTGTTTTTT.

This clone was counted between two and nine times. The V gene is TRBV5-1, the J gene TRBJ2-7; D possibly corresponds to TRBD1 (6 bases). Trimming pared 1 base from V and 5 bases from J, leaving 10 bases between. The CDR3 extends over 13 amino acids. The germline CDR1 and CDR2 sequences are SGHRS and YFSETQ. The CDR3 loop is CASSLNRVDEQYF. DNA of the CDR3: TGCGCCAGCAGCTTGAACAGGGTCGACGAGCAGTACTTC.

V and J are TRBV7-2 and TRBJ1-5, with TRBD1 matching over 8 bases. Germline V gene lookup returns CDR1 SGHTA and CDR2 FQGNSA. The J segment lost 1 base and the V segment lost 5 bases, leaving 4 bases of the junction unmatched. This CDR3 contains 15 residues. The CDR3 DNA sequence: TGTGCCAGCAGCCGAGGACAGGGCAGCAATCAGCCCCAGCATTTT. It encodes CASSRGQGSNQPQHF.

This clone was counted between two and nine times. The chain is built from TRBV6-5 and TRBJ1-1, with unresolved D. The ends were cut back, 6 bases at V and 0 bases at J, with 8 bases in the middle. This CDR3 is 13 amino acids long. The V gene's germline CDR1 is MNHEY and CDR2 SVGAGI. This CDR3 reads CASSQIMNTEAFF. In nucleotides, the CDR3 is TGTGCCAGCAGCCAGATCATGAACACTGAAGCTTTCTTT.